In its sample, the clone carrying this T cell receptor (beta chain) was seen many times. One entry per CDR3 protein, called by TCRdb with MiXCR from the 5' RACE reads. The sample yields about 580,000 distinct CDR3 sequences, approximately 16% seen once. This sample was taken from a study of T cells after yellow fever vaccination. Trimming stripped 4 bases from V and 5 bases from J, with 15 bases between. The germline CDR1 and CDR2 sequences are SGDLS and YYNGEE. CDR3 length equals 15 residues. The chain couples TRBV9 to TRBJ1-4, with a tentative D call TRBD1 (5 bases). The receptor comes from a man in his late teens or twenties who received the YFV17D yellow fever vaccine. Sequencing used PBMCs, obtained 5 days after the first yellow fever vaccination. CDR3 coding DNA: TGTGCCAGCAGCCCCCGGGACGGGAAGAATGAAAAACTGTTTTTT. Protein product: CASSPRDGKNEKLFF.